These 32 T cell receptor beta chains were sequenced from one sample in a study of beta chain features in type 1 diabetes. Findings and limits, study-wide: Shortening of TCRB CDR3s, moderate but significant, appeared in all four CD4+ subsets of Type 1 diabetes patients.

These receptors are not linked to any known antigen. Since all of the isolated RNA was reverse transcribed, expressed TCRB transcripts were what got sequenced. The data were produced by immunoSEQ multiplex PCR, yet TCRdb's version contains in-frame clones alone and is incomplete. Of 630,000 or so clones in the sample, around 15% were seen once. Sequenced: naive CD4+ T cells from blood. These TCRs come from a man aged 18 to 29 with type 1 diabetes.

V is TRBV30 and J is TRBJ2-1; 7 bases match TRBD2. Trimming took 1 base from V and 4 from J; bases not matched to a gene: 4. CDR1 GTSNPN and CDR2 SVGIG come from the germline V gene (reference sequence). This CDR3 contains 14 residues. CDR3 bases: TGTGCCTGGAGTGGGGAGGGAAGATACAATGAGCAGTTCTTC. This sequence encodes CAWSGEGRYNEQFF.

This clone turned up a few times. CDR3: CASSEYSGAYNEQFF. CDR3 nucleotide sequence: TGTGCCAGCAGTGAATATAGCGGGGCTTACAATGAGCAGTTCTTC. The chain combines TRBV25-1 with TRBJ2-1; 8 bases match TRBD2. Germline V lookup: CDR1 MGHDK, CDR2 SYGVNS. V lost 0 bases and J lost 4; bases outside the gene matches: 2. The CDR3 is 15 residues long.

The sample holds a few counts of this clone. The chain couples TRBV20-1 to TRBJ1-2; D is undetermined. This CDR3 is built from 10 residues. Germline V lookup: CDR1 DFQATT, CDR2 SNEGSKA (reference sequence). CDR3 sequence reads: CGEGGFGYTF. The CDR3 nucleotides are TGCGGGGAGGGAGGGTTTGGCTACACCTTC.

The table lists this clone with a few counts. The chain employs TRBV27 and TRBJ1-4; 7 nucleotides agree with TRBD1. The CDR3 consists of 15 residues. The germline V gene has CDR1 MNHEY and CDR2 SMNVEV (reference sequence). V lost 3 bases to trimming and J lost 8 bases; unmatched junction nucleotides: 9. DNA for the CDR3: TGTGCCAGCAGTTTGTCAACAGGGGTGGCCGAAAAACTGTTTTTT. As protein: CASSLSTGVAEKLFF.

The rearrangement uses TRBV5-1 and TRBJ1-4; weak D call: TRBD1 (5 bases). Trimming stripped 0 bases from V and 2 bases from J, with 11 bases between. CDR3 length equals 16 residues. Germline V gives CDR1 SGHRS, CDR2 YFSETQ. CDR3 sequence reads: CASSLVAGWTNEKLFF. DNA for the CDR3: TGCGCCAGCAGCTTGGTGGCAGGGTGGACTAATGAAAAACTGTTTTTT.

This clone has a handful of counts. V usage is TRBV28 and J usage is TRBJ1-2; the match to TRBD1 covers 7 bases. V gave up 6 bases and J gave up 1 base; unmatched junction bases: 5. From germline, CDR1 is MDHEN and CDR2 SYDVKM. This CDR3 region has 14 residues. CDR3 DNA sequence: TGTGCCAGCAGCCCGGACAGGCTTAACTATGGCTACACCTTC. Protein: CASSPDRLNYGYTF.

The chain joins TRBV5-6 to TRBJ1-3; D ambiguous. CDR3 length: 12 residues. The germline V and J ends were trimmed by 1 base and 6 bases, with 5 bases remaining between them. CDR1 is SGHDT and CDR2 is YYEEEE in the germline V gene. CDR3 sequence reads: CASSLWKNTIYF. CDR3 sequence (DNA): TGTGCCAGCAGCTTGTGGAAAAACACCATATATTTT.

This clone has more than one count but fewer than ten. The chain employs TRBV7-2 and TRBJ2-3, with 10 bases lining up with TRBD2. From germline, CDR1 is SGHTA and CDR2 FQGNSA. The CDR3 is 15 residues long. V trimming: 4 bases; J trimming: 5 bases; junction bases outside the gene matches: 6. CDR3 region: CASSSRASGRDTQYF. The CDR3, as DNA: TGTGCCAGCAGCTCCCGGGCTAGCGGGAGAGATACGCAGTATTTT. The variable domain in full, completed from reference TRBV7-2 and TRBJ2-3, reads GAGVSQSPSNKVTEKGKDVELRCDPISGHTALYWYRQSLGQGLEFLIYFQGNSAPDKSGLPSDRFSAERTGGSVSTLTIQRTQQEDSAVYLCASSSRASGRDTQYFGPGTRLTVL.

The CDR3: CAWSVLGMNTEAFF. The DNA of the CDR3 is TGTGCCTGGAGTGTACTAGGGATGAACACTGAAGCTTTCTTT. The genes are TRBV30 and TRBJ1-1; D gene uncertain. The CDR3 runs to 14 residues. V dropped 0 bases and J dropped 0 bases, with 8 bases sitting between them. Per germline, CDR1 GTSNPN and CDR2 SVGIG (reference sequence).

J is TRBJ2-3 and V is TRBV9; 13 nucleotides agree with TRBD2. CDR3 length equals 16 residues. The J segment lost 4 bases and the V segment lost 5 bases, leaving 7 bases of the junction unmatched. Germline CDR1 reads SGDLS; CDR2 reads YYNGEE. The CDR3 DNA sequence: TGTGCCAGCAGGCCGCGGGGGACTAGCGGGGCAGATACGCAGTATTTT. It translates to CASRPRGTSGADTQYF.

The chain carries TRBV6-5 and TRBJ1-3, with TRBD1 matching over 7 bases. Germline CDR1 is MNHEY and CDR2 is SVGAGI. J lost 2 bases, V lost 4 bases, and 5 bases had no gene match. The length of the CDR3 is 15 residues. The CDR3 is CASSSSQGAGNTIYF. The CDR3 bases are TGTGCCAGCAGTTCGAGTCAGGGGGCTGGAAACACCATATATTTT.

The V and J genes are TRBV5-1 and TRBJ2-5; 11 bases agree with TRBD2. The length of the CDR3 is 13 residues. Germline V lookup: CDR1 SGHRS, CDR2 YFSETQ. J was trimmed by 10 bases and V by 8 bases; bases with no gene match: 10. The CDR3 sequence: CASFHPGLAVQYF. In DNA, the CDR3 is TGCGCCAGTTTCCACCCGGGACTAGCGGTCCAGTACTTC.

This chain joins TRBV28 and TRBJ2-7, with D tentatively TRBD1 or TRBD2 (5 bases each). The germline V gene has CDR1 MDHEN and CDR2 SYDVKM. Trimming removed 4 bases at V and 3 bases at J, with 16 bases between. CDR3 length: 15 amino acids. CDR3 in amino acids: CASSYHGTANYEQYF. For the CDR3, the DNA is TGTGCCAGCAGTTATCACGGGACGGCGAACTACGAGCAGTACTTC.

The chain has TRBV19 and TRBJ2-7, with TRBD2 matching over 7 bases. This CDR3 is 15 amino acids long. From germline, CDR1 is LNHDA and CDR2 SQIVND (reference sequence). V gave up 4 bases and J gave up 2 bases; unmatched junction bases: 8. CDR3 DNA sequence: TGTGCCAGTAGTAGGAGCGGGACGGGGACCTACGAGCAGTACTTC. The encoded protein is CASSRSGTGTYEQYF.

The V call is TRBV7-2, the J call TRBJ1-1; possibly TRBD1 for D (6 bases). V was shortened by 5 bases and J by 3 bases, with 13 bases between the two germline ends. Germline assignment: CDR1 SGHTA and CDR2 FQGNSA. This CDR3 spans 14 amino acids. Here the CDR3 DNA reads TGTGCCAGCAGCCCACAGGGAGGGCACACTGAAGCTTTCTTT. This gives the protein CASSPQGGHTEAFF.

This clone was seen a handful of times. V gene TRBV25-1 combines with J gene TRBJ1-5; 11 bases align to TRBD1. Germline CDR1 MGHDK, CDR2 SYGVNS. The CDR3 totals 16 residues. The V and J ends lost 1 base and 6 bases, in that order; junction bases with no gene match: 5. CDR3 in amino acids: CASSESGQGAGQPQHF. The DNA of the CDR3 is TGTGCCAGCAGTGAATCAGGACAGGGGGCGGGTCAGCCCCAGCATTTT.

The rearrangement links TRBV7-8 to TRBJ2-7; TRBD1 matches at 10 bases. The CDR3 contains 15 residues. Looked up from germline, CDR1 is SGHVS and CDR2 is FQNEAQ. Trimming took 4 bases from V and 0 from J; bases not matched to a gene: 3. The CDR3 nucleotides read TGTGCCAGCAGCTCTCGGACAGGGGGCTCCTACGAGCAGTACTTC. It is translated as CASSSRTGGSYEQYF.

This chain uses TRBV29-1 with TRBJ1-1; a possible D gene is TRBD1 (5 bases). Trimming took off 5 bases at V and 1 base at J, with 14 bases between the two ends. CDR1 SQVTM and CDR2 ANQGSEA come from the germline V gene. The CDR3 is 14 amino acids. CDR3 bases: TGCAGCGTTCAGTCGGGGGGTAAGAACACTGAAGCTTTCTTT. Translated: CSVQSGGKNTEAFF.

The V and J genes are TRBV10-3 and TRBJ2-1; the D gene could be TRBD1 or TRBD2 (5 bases each). The CDR3 spans 15 residues. Trimming left V 4 bases short and J 6 bases short, with 16 bases between. The germline CDR1 and CDR2 sequences are ENHRY and SYGVKD. DNA of the CDR3: TGTGCCATCAGTGGGGCAGGGCTAGCTGGCAATGAGCAGTTCTTC. Translated, it gives CAISGAGLAGNEQFF.

This clone was seen more than once but under ten times. The chain is built from TRBV28 and TRBJ1-1; D might be TRBD1 (5 bases). The CDR3 length is 15 residues. Trimming shortened V by 8 bases and J by 1 base, and 17 bases separated the two germline ends. Germline CDR1 reads MDHEN; CDR2 reads SYDVKM. CDR3 in amino acids: CASASYGGWNTEAFF. The DNA for the CDR3 is TGTGCCAGCGCTTCCTACGGGGGATGGAACACTGAAGCTTTCTTT.

The chain links TRBV27 to TRBJ2-1, with a possible D match to TRBD1 (6 bases). V lost 2 bases to trimming and J lost 7 bases, with 9 bases between them. CDR3 length: 13 amino acids. Germline V gives CDR1 MNHEY, CDR2 SMNVEV (reference sequence). The CDR3 DNA reads TGTGCCAGCAGTTTAAGGGGGAGTAATGAGCAGTTCTTC. Protein product: CASSLRGSNEQFF.

This clone has a handful of counts. This chain connects TRBV21-1 to TRBJ2-7. TRBV21-1 is recorded as a pseudogene. The CDR3 spans 15 residues. CDR3 protein: CASSNSRARLHEQYF. CDR3 bases: TGTGCCAGCAGCAATAGCCGGGCCCGTCTACACGAGCAGTACTTC.

This clone was recorded a few times. The gene calls are TRBV30 and TRBJ1-3; no reliable D call. CDR3 length: 15 amino acids. The germline CDR1 and CDR2 sequences are GTSNPN and SVGIG (reference sequence). V lost 0 bases, J lost 4 bases, and 13 bases lay in between. CDR3 amino acids: CAWSVQVAAGNTIYF. The DNA for the CDR3 is TGTGCCTGGAGTGTCCAGGTGGCTGCCGGAAACACCATATATTTT.

The chain is built from TRBV28 and TRBJ2-1; 7 nucleotides agree with TRBD2. Per the germline V gene, CDR1 is MDHEN and CDR2 is SYDVKM. The CDR3 spans 13 residues. V shed 8 bases, J shed 4 bases, and the junction held 5 bases outside the gene matches. The CDR3 loop reads CASGGEPYNEQFF. Here the CDR3 DNA reads TGTGCCAGCGGGGGGGAGCCTTACAATGAGCAGTTCTTC.

This clone was observed a handful of times. The gene calls are TRBV4-2 and TRBJ1-1, with 7 bases that match TRBD1. The germline CDR1 and CDR2 sequences are LGHNA and YNFKEQ. The CDR3 is 14 residues long. J lost 8 bases, V lost 0 bases, and 6 bases had no gene match. The CDR3 sequence: CASSQDYVTGEAFF. For the CDR3, the DNA is TGTGCCAGCAGCCAAGATTATGTGACAGGGGAAGCTTTCTTT.

This clone was counted between two and nine times. The chain recombines TRBV4-2 with TRBJ2-1; no clear D gene. V was cut by 4 bases and J by 0 bases, with 7 bases left in between. The germline CDR1 and CDR2 sequences are LGHNA and YNFKEQ. The length of the CDR3 is 14 residues. CDR3 region: CASSPRVSYNEQFF. The CDR3 DNA reads TGTGCCAGCAGCCCAAGAGTCTCCTACAATGAGCAGTTCTTC.

The sample holds a few counts of this clone. The gene calls are TRBV7-2 and TRBJ2-1, with D possibly being TRBD2 (7 bases). The V gene lost 6 bases and the J gene lost 10 bases, with 16 bases spanning the gap. Germline CDR1 reads SGHTA; CDR2 reads FQGNSA. The CDR3 covers 13 residues. The CDR3 region has the DNA TGTGCCAGCAGACGGGGGGCCGGAAAAGAGCAGTTCTTC. It is translated as CASRRGAGKEQFF.

V usage is TRBV29-1 and J usage is TRBJ2-3, with TRBD2 as a possible D gene (5 bases). The V end was cut by 4 bases, the J end by 2 bases, with 13 bases between. The CDR3 contains 14 residues. Germline values: CDR1 SQVTM, CDR2 ANQGSEA. This chain's CDR3 is CSVGPGLSTDTQYF. In DNA, the CDR3 is TGCAGCGTTGGGCCCGGACTTTCCACAGATACGCAGTATTTT.

This clone was detected a few times. The J gene is TRBJ2-3, the V gene TRBV5-1; possible D gene TRBD2, 7 bases. V lost 0 bases and J lost 3, with 17 bases in between. CDR3 length: 17 residues. CDR1 is SGHRS, CDR2 YFSETQ, per germline. CDR3 region: CASSLEAGGGATDTQYF. CDR3 coding DNA: TGCGCCAGCAGCTTGGAGGCGGGCGGGGGCGCTACAGATACGCAGTATTTT.

The chain has TRBV7-9 and TRBJ2-7; 9 positions agree with TRBD2. The ends lost 3 bases at V and 5 bases at J; junction bases unmatched: 5. This CDR3 region has 14 residues. CDR1 is SEHNR, CDR2 FQNEAQ, per germline (reference sequence). In DNA, the CDR3 is TGTGCCAGCAGCTTTAGCGGGAGCCTGAACGAGCAGTACTTC. Protein sequence: CASSFSGSLNEQYF.

The CDR3 here is CAISVQENYGYTF. The CDR3, as DNA: TGTGCCATCAGCGTACAGGAAAACTATGGCTACACCTTC. The chain combines TRBV10-3 with TRBJ1-2; a possible D gene is TRBD1 (5 bases). The CDR3 length is 13 residues. V was shortened by 6 bases and J by 2 bases, with 10 bases between the two germline ends. Germline values: CDR1 ENHRY, CDR2 SYGVKD.

This chain joins TRBV19 and TRBJ2-1; D call uncertain. The germline gives CDR1 LNHDA, CDR2 SQIVND (reference sequence). V was pared by 0 bases and J by 4 bases, with 7 bases between. The CDR3 has 14 amino acids. This chain's CDR3 is CASSIDGGYNEQFF. The CDR3 DNA is TGTGCCAGTAGTATAGATGGCGGATACAATGAGCAGTTCTTC.